Below, one T cell receptor (beta chain) is given with its context. Trimming took off 6 bases at V and 4 bases at J, with 9 bases between the two ends. This CDR3 is built from 12 residues. This sample was taken from a study of blood T cell repertoires in COVID-19. At the level of the study: Specimens from acute and convalescent COVID-19 originated in the United States, Italy and Spain. T cells, B-cell-depleted T cells, or PBMCs provided the cDNA or gDNA that served as material.

Original data processing: For nucleated cells, counts were estimated from reference gene primer amplification. Some clones are missing from TCRdb's copy, which holds only in-frame ones; the method was immunoSEQ multiplex PCR. The V and J calls and clone size come from that table; D and trimming were worked out from the DNA. The sample has 60,000 to 90,000 clones, around 80% seen once. This TCR was recovered from a man between 60 and 70 years old with active or convalescent COVID-19. V and J are TRBV12-3 or TRBV12-4 and TRBJ1-1; D is uncertain. What was sequenced was peripheral blood. The CDR3: CASRMRGTEAFF. CDR3 nucleotide sequence: TGTGCCAGCAGAATGAGAGGCACTGAAGCTTTCTTT.